Each of the 9 T cell receptor beta chains below was sequenced from the same sample in a study of T cells in localized non-small cell lung cancer. Profiled with immunoSEQ multiplex PCR; TCRdb holds only in-frame clones, not every one. The sample holds around 24,000 clones, around 82% seen once. The sequencing here drew on PBMCs, taken before any cancer treatment. The receptors here all came from a man aged 40 to 69 with stage II lung adenocarcinoma.

This clone was detected only once. The V call is TRBV27, the J call TRBJ2-1, with D possibly matching TRBD2 (5 bases). The germline V gene encodes CDR1 MNHEY and CDR2 SMNVEV (reference sequence). V lost 8 bases and J 6 bases, leaving 14 bases between the germline ends. The CDR3 consists of 13 residues. DNA for the CDR3: TGTGCCAGCCCGGAGCTAGCTGGCAATGAGCAGTTCTTC. Its translation is CASPELAGNEQFF.

The CDR3 DNA reads as TGTGCCAGCAGTCGAACACAGGGGGCGTTGGATGGCTACACCTTC. Translation gives CASSRTQGALDGYTF. The genes are TRBV28 and TRBJ1-2; the match to TRBD1 covers 9 bases. Germline CDR1 is MDHEN and CDR2 is SYDVKM. The CDR3 has 15 amino acids. J gave up 6 bases and V 5 bases, and 10 bases lay outside the gene matches.

This chain links TRBV7-9 with TRBJ1-1; D gene ambiguous. In germline, CDR1 is SEHNR, CDR2 FQNEAQ (reference sequence). V shed 3 bases and J shed 1 base, with 9 bases lying between them. There are 14 residues in the CDR3. The CDR3 DNA reads TGTGCCAGCAGCTTTGGCAGGACGAACACTGAAGCTTTCTTT. This translates into CASSFGRTNTEAFF.

This clone was detected once. The rearrangement uses TRBV2 and TRBJ1-5; D remains unclear. Germline assignment: CDR1 SNHLY and CDR2 FYNNEI. Trimming took 5 bases from V and 7 from J, leaving 12 bases between them. This CDR3 is built from 13 residues. The CDR3 nucleotides are TGTGCCAGCAGTCCAAGGGTTTACCAGCCCCAGCATTTT. Translating it yields CASSPRVYQPQHF. Full variable domain (rest looked up from reference TRBV2 and TRBJ1-5): EPEVTQTPSHQVTQMGQEVILRCVPISNHLYFYWYRQILGQKVEFLVSFYNNEISEKSEIFDDQFSVERPDGSNFTLKIRSTKLEDSAMYFCASSPRVYQPQHFGDGTRLSIL.

The chain joins TRBV27 to TRBJ2-7, with D perhaps TRBD1 or TRBD2 (5 bases each). V lost 4 bases and J 6 bases, leaving 19 bases between the germline ends. CDR1 and CDR2 (germline): MNHEY, SMNVEV (reference sequence). The CDR3 totals 15 residues. The DNA for the CDR3 is TGTGCCAGCAGTTCGCAGGGAGCACGGACTGCCGAGCAGTACTTC. Protein: CASSSQGARTAEQYF.

This sequence joins TRBV21-1 and TRBJ2-2; the listed D gene, TRBD2, was not tested against the DNA. TRBV21-1 is a pseudogene segment. The CDR3 covers 14 residues. CDR3 in DNA: TGTGCCAGCAGCAAAGTGCAGCGCTCCGGGGAGCTGTTTTTT. Protein: CASSKVQRSGELFF.

This chain uses TRBV9 with TRBJ1-2, with D unresolved. This CDR3 is 13 amino acids long. CDR1 is SGDLS, CDR2 YYNGEE, per germline. V shed 0 bases and J shed 8 bases, with 11 bases lying between them. The CDR3 DNA is TGTGCCAGCAGCGTAGAGAACTTAGGCGGCTACACCTTC. Protein: CASSVENLGGYTF.

The chain links TRBV19 to TRBJ1-1, with TRBD1 as a possible D gene (6 bases). Germline V gene sequence: CDR1 LNHDA, CDR2 SQIVND (reference sequence). The CDR3 covers 13 residues. The V gene lost 1 base and the J gene lost 4 bases, with 7 bases spanning the gap. The CDR3 region is CASSIVQGTEAFF. In DNA form, the CDR3 reads TGTGCCAGTAGTATAGTACAGGGCACTGAAGCTTTCTTT.

This clone was seen just once. V is TRBV6-6 and J is TRBJ1-1; 7 bases are shared with TRBD1. CDR3 size: 11 residues. V was pared by 4 bases and J by 8 bases, with 1 base of the junction left unmatched. Germline CDR1 is MNHNY and CDR2 is SVGAGI (reference sequence). The CDR3 coding sequence is TGTGCCAGCAGTTCGGACAGGGAAGCTTTCTTT. Its translation is CASSSDREAFF.